This note documents a single TCR beta chain sequence. As handled by the study authors: Estimates of nucleated cell counts were drawn from the amplification of reference gene primers. Sequencing was performed with immunoSEQ multiplex PCR; in TCRdb, only in-frame clones are kept and a portion is missing. From that table come the V and J calls and clone size; the DNA was used to work out D and trimming. The table includes approximately 200,000 clones, 88% detected once. This sample is drawn from a study of blood T cell repertoires in COVID-19. On the study more broadly: Spain, Italy and the United States supplied samples that represented acute and convalescent COVID-19. PBMCs, B-cell-depleted T cells, or T cells were the source of the cDNA or gDNA that made up the material.

The specimen was peripheral blood. This clonotype was sampled from a woman aged 30 to 39 with acute or convalescent COVID-19.

CDR3 in amino acids: CASKVGSDRAVGEQYF. For the CDR3, the DNA is TGTGCCAGCAAAGTCGGATCGGACAGGGCAGTTGGGGAGCAGTACTTC. V is TRBV2 and J is TRBJ2-7, with TRBD1 matching 8 bases. Per the germline V gene, CDR1 is SNHLY and CDR2 is FYNNEI. V shed 7 bases and J 7 bases; nucleotides not matched to a gene: 18. The CDR3 covers 16 residues. Full variable domain (missing parts from reference TRBV2 and TRBJ2-7): EPEVTQTPSHQVTQMGQEVILRCVPISNHLYFYWYRQILGQKVEFLVSFYNNEISEKSEIFDDQFSVERPDGSNFTLKIRSTKLEDSAMYFCASKVGSDRAVGEQYFGPGTRLTVT.